Listed below are T cell receptor beta chains from one sample, sequenced in a study of cytomegalovirus exposure and HLA in healthy donors. Clones were sequenced by immunoSEQ multiplex PCR, and TCRdb holds only the in-frame ones, with some missing. The sample has some 150,000 clones, 65% to 85% seen once. What was sequenced was PBMCs. The receptors shown here come from a woman aged 40-49 years in good health and CMV-seropositive. The CDR3 runs from the conserved cysteine through the conserved F or W.

V gene,CDR3 protein
TRBV7-2,CASSTGTERYSNQPQHF
TRBV2,CASSEVGWLVEDEQYF
TRBV18,CASSSKETQYF
TRBV5-1,CASSLDTTIYNEQFF
TRBV2,CASRRDRGGGNTIYF
TRBV30,CAWPETGNTGELFF
TRBV7-9,CASSLEGRRDEQFF
TRBV6-5,CASSRTGKGNQPQHF
TRBV10-3,CAISEVGGTDTQYF
TRBV18,CASSRGDIGGEPGSRPQYF